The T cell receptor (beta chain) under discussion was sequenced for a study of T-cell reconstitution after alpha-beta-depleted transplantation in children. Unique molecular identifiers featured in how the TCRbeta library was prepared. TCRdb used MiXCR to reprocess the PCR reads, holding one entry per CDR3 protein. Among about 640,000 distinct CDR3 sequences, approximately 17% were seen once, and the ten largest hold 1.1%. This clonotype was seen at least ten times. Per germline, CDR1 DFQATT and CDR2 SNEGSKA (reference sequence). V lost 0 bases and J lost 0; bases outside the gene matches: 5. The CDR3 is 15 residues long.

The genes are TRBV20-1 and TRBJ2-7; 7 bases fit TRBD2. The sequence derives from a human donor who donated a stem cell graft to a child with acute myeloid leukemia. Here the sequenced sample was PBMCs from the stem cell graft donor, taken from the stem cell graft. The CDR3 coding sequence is TGCAGTGCTAGAGATCTCGCGGGGGACTCCTACGAGCAGTACTTC. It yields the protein CSARDLAGDSYEQYF.